This TCR beta chain was sequenced for a study of human T cells and chemical hapten exposure. In the study overall: Donors were sensitized with 2% DPC on the upper inner arm. Patch tests delivered 0.01% DPC to the upper back and were evaluated at 6 days. The study's findings and limits: Positive correlation was observed between PT1 expanded TCR counts and patch test score. Counts of TCRs above 1 in 1000 frequency stayed unchanged with DPC sensitization.

TCRdb re-called the RACE reads through MiXCR, storing one row per CDR3 protein. The sample contains tens of thousands of distinct CDR3 sequences, 9.5% to 15% of which appear only once. CDR3 length equals 14 residues. The junction had 8 bases not matched to a gene; V was cut back by 5 bases and J by 7 bases. From germline, CDR1 is DFQATT and CDR2 SNEGSKA (reference sequence). Ten or more counts support this clonotype. The antigen is undetermined. Stated time point: pre-sensitization, week 0. Stated treatment: therapeutic diphenylcyclopropenone sensitization with weekly scalp DPC. Whole blood, unfractionated, served as the material for total RNA extraction.

The source of this sequence is a woman aged 40-49 years with alopecia areata. Some clones in this sample may be carry-over from other donors' samples. Specimen: whole blood, collected in connection with sensitization to the hapten diphenylcyclopropenone (DPC). The chain uses TRBV20-1 and TRBJ2-1; 10 nucleotides line up with TRBD2. CDR3 protein: CSAHSGRAGNEQFF. CDR3 coding DNA: TGCAGTGCTCACAGCGGGAGGGCCGGGAATGAGCAGTTCTTC.